This paragraph reports one T cell receptor (beta chain). No antigen is known for it. This sample is drawn from a study of cytomegalovirus exposure and HLA in healthy donors. The study, taken as a whole, reports: The study flagged around 150 TCR beta chains as cytomegalovirus-associated.

Vbeta (60) and Jbeta (13) primers were used in the PCR. Study processing details: About 12 million of tens of millions of unique TCR beta chains were shared, per a later count. This table comes from immunoSEQ multiplex PCR, and its TCRdb copy is limited to in-frame clones, with some not included. V and J calls and clone size are as listed in that table; D and trimming were resolved from the DNA. The sample contains about 130,000 clones, 70% to 85% of which appear only once. Deletions cut 5 bases from V and 4 bases from J, with 5 bases between. Germline V lookup: CDR1 SNHLY, CDR2 FYNNEI. The CDR3 contains 12 residues.

Specimen: PBMCs. The sequence came from a woman aged 60-75 years in good health and CMV-seropositive. This rearrangement joins TRBV2 to TRBJ2-2; D is unclear. CDR3 amino acids: CASSYTTGELFF. CDR3 coding DNA: TGTGCCAGCAGTTACACCACCGGGGAGCTGTTTTTT. The full variable domain, with the rest looked up from reference TRBV2 and TRBJ2-2, is EPEVTQTPSHQVTQMGQEVILRCVPISNHLYFYWYRQILGQKVEFLVSFYNNEISEKSEIFDDQFSVERPDGSNFTLKIRSTKLEDSAMYFCASSYTTGELFFGEGSRLTVL.